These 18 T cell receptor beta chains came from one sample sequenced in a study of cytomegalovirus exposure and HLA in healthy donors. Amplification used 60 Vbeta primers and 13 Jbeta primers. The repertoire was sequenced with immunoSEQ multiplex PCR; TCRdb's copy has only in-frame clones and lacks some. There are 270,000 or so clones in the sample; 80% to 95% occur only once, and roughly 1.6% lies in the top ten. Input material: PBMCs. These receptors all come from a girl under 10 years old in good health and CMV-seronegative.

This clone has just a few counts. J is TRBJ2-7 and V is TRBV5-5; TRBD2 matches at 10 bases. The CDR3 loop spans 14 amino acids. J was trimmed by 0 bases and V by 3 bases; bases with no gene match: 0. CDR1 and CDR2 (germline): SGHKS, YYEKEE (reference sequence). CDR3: CASSWTSGSYEQYF. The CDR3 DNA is TGTGCCAGCAGCTGGACTAGCGGCTCCTACGAGCAGTACTTC.

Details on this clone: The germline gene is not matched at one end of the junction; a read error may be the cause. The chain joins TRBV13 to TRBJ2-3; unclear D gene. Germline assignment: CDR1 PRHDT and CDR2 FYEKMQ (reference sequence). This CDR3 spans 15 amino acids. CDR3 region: CASSLGGPNTDAQYF. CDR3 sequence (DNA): TGTGCCAGCAGCTTAGGTGGCCCAAACACAGATGCGCAGTATTTT.

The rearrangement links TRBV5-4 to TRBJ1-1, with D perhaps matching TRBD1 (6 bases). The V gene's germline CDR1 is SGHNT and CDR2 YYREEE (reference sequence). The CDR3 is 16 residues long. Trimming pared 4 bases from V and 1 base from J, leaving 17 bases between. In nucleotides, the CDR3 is TGTGCCAGCAGCCGGGACACGGGCCGTCGGAACACTGAAGCTTTCTTT. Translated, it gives CASSRDTGRRNTEAFF. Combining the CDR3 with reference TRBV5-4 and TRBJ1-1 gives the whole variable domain ETGVTQSPTHLIKTRGQQVTLRCSSQSGHNTVSWYQQALGQGPQFIFQYYREEENGRGNFPPRFSGLQFPNYSSELNVNALELDDSALYLCASSRDTGRRNTEAFFGQGTRLTVV.

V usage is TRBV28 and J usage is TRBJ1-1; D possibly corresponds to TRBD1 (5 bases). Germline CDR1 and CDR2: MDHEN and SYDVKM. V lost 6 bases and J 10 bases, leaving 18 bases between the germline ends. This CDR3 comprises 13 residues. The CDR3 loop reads CASSNRAGEAAFF. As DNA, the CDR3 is TGTGCCAGCAGCAACCGGGCGGGGGAGGCAGCTTTCTTT.

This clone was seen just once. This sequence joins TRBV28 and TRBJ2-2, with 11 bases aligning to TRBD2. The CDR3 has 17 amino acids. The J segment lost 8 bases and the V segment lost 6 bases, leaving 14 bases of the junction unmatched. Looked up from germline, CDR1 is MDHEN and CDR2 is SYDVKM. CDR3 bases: TGTGCCAGCAGCTCGGGCCCTAGCGGGGGGCCCCGGGGGGAGCTGTTTTTT. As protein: CASSSGPSGGPRGELFF.

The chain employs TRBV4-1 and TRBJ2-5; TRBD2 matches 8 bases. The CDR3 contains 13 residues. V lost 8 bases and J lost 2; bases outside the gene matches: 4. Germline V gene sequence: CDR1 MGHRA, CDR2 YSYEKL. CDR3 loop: CASGGGRQETQYF. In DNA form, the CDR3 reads TGCGCCAGCGGCGGGGGGAGGCAAGAGACCCAGTACTTC.

Here the CDR3 reads CASSHGQGIQPQHF. The DNA of the CDR3 is TGTGCCAGCAGCCACGGACAGGGCATTCAGCCCCAGCATTTT. The genes are TRBV7-9 and TRBJ1-5; 8 bases fit TRBD1. The V gene's germline CDR1 is SEHNR and CDR2 FQNEAQ (reference sequence). V shed 5 bases and J 6 bases; nucleotides not matched to a gene: 6. The CDR3 spans 14 residues.

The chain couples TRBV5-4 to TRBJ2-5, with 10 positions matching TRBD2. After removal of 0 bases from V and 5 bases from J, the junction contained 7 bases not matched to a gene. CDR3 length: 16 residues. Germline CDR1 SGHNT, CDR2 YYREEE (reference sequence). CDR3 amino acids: CASSLDRLAGAETQYF. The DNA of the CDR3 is TGTGCCAGCAGCTTGGATCGGCTAGCGGGGGCGGAGACCCAGTACTTC.

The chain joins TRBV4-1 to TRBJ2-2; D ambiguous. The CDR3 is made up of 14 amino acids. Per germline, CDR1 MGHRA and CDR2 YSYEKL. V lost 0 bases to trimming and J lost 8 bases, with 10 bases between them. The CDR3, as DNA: TGCGCCAGCAGCCAAGATGGAGTCGCTGGGGAGCTGTTTTTT. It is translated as CASSQDGVAGELFF.

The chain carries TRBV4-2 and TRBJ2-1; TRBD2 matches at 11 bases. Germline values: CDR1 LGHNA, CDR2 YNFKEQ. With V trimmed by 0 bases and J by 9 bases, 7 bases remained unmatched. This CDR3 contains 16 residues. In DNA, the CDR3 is TGTGCCAGCAGCCAAGAAGTAGCGGGGGGGCCAGGTGAGCAGTTCTTC. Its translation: CASSQEVAGGPGEQFF.

CDR3 sequence reads: CASSYLGQGYGYTF. CDR3 in DNA: TGTGCCAGCAGTTATTTGGGACAGGGCTATGGCTACACCTTC. The chain combines TRBV6-6 with TRBJ1-2; the match to TRBD1 covers 9 bases. After removal of 3 bases from V and 4 bases from J, the junction contained 3 bases not matched to a gene. The CDR3 is 14 amino acids. Germline V gene data show CDR1 as MNHNY and CDR2 as SVGAGI (reference sequence).

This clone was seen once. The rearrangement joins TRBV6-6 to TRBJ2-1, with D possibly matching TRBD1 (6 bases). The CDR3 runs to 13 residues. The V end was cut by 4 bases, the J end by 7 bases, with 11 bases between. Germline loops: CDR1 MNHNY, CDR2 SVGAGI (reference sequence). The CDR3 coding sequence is TGTGCCAGCAGTTCAACGGGACAAAATGAGCAGTTCTTC. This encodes CASSSTGQNEQFF.

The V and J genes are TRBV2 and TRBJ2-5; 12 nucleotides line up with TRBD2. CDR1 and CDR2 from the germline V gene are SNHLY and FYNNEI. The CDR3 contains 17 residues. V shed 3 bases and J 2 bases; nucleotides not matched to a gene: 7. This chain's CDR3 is CASSDYVLAGGQETQYF. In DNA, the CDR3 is TGTGCCAGCAGTGACTACGTACTAGCGGGGGGACAAGAGACCCAGTACTTC.

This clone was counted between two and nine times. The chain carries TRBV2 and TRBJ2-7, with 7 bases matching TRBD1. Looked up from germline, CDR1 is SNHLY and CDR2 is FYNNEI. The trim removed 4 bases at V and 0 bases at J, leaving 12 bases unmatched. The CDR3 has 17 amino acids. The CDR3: CASSAPRTGRSSYEQYF. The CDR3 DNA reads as TGTGCCAGCAGTGCCCCGAGGACAGGCAGGAGCTCCTACGAGCAGTACTTC.

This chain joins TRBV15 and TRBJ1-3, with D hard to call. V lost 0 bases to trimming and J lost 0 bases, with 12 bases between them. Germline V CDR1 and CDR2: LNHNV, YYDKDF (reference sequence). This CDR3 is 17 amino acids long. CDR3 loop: CATSRDRGSGSGNTIYF. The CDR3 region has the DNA TGTGCCACCAGCAGAGATCGCGGTTCTGGCTCTGGAAACACCATATATTTT.

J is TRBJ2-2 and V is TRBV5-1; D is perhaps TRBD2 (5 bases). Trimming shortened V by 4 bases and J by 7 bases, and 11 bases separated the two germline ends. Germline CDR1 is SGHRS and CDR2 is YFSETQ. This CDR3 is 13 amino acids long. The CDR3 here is CASSTMEDGELFF. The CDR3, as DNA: TGCGCCAGCAGCACCATGGAGGACGGGGAGCTGTTTTTT.

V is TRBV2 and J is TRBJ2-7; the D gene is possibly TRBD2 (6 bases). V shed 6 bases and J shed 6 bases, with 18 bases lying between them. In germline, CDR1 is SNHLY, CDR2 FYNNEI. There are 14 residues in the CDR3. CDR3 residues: CASSYGPPGGEQYF. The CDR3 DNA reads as TGTGCCAGCAGCTACGGACCCCCCGGGGGCGAGCAGTACTTC.

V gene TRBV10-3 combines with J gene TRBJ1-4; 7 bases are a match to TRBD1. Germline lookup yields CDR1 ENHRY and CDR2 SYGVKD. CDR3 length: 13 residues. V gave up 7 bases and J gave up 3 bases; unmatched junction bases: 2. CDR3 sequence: CAINQGANEKLFF. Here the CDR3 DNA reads TGTGCCATCAATCAGGGGGCTAATGAAAAACTGTTTTTT.